This is a list of T cell receptor beta chains from one sample in a study of T-cell reconstitution after alpha-beta-depleted transplantation in children. MiXCR, run by TCRdb on the PCR reads, gives a single entry per CDR3 protein. Of about 980,000 distinct CDR3 sequences listed, roughly 31% are singletons. This sample comprised PBMCs, mostly from graft donor cells, obtained 360 days after TCRalphabeta/CD19-depleted stem cell transplant. These receptors originate from a boy under two years old who had a stem cell transplant for SCID, so the T cells may come from the graft donor. Each CDR3 is given with its conserved first and last residue. The D gene is left open where the match is weak. Size is omitted from some rows. Given values are once, few, many or a class for expanded clones.

few,TRBJ2-5,TRBV29-1,NA,TGCAGCGTTGAAGGACACGCTAAAGAGACCCAGTACTTC,CSVEGHAKETQYF
NA,TRBJ1-1,TRBV20-1,NA,TGCAGTGCCCTTCGTGGGTGGGCTTTCTTT,CSALRGWAFF
NA,TRBJ1-5,TRBV4-1,TRBD1,TGCGCCAGCAGCCAAGGGGGAACAGGGGGTCAGCCCCAGCATTTT,CASSQGGTGGQPQHF
few,TRBJ2-5,TRBV5-1,TRBD2,TGCGCCAGCAGGCGCGGGGGGGGAACCCAAGAGACCCAGTACTTC,CASRRGGGTQETQYF
few,TRBJ2-1,TRBV20-1,NA,TGCAGTGCTAGAGCCGAGACAGCGGAATACAATGAGCAGTTCTTC,CSARAETAEYNEQFF
NA,TRBJ2-5,TRBV12-3/TRBV12-4,NA,TGTGCCAGCAGTTTCTCCCGGCTAGCTGTCGAGACCCAGTACTTC,CASSFSRLAVETQYF
once,TRBJ2-7,TRBV6-2/TRBV6-3,NA,TGTGCCTGCTCAGGCGGGGGCCTCTACGAGCAGTACTTC,CACSGGGLYEQYF
once,TRBJ2-3,TRBV12-3/TRBV12-4,TRBD2,TGTGCCAGCAGTCTACTAGCGGGGGGTCTTTCAGACACGCAGTATTTT,CASSLLAGGLSDTQYF
few,TRBJ1-4,TRBV4-2,NA,TGTGCCAGCAGCCTGCGCCAGGGAGCCTCATCAACTAATGAAAAACTGTTTTTT,CASSLRQGASSTNEKLFF
NA,TRBJ1-1,TRBV12-3/TRBV12-4,NA,TGTGCCAGCAGTTTAACCCCCCTCGCTGCCCCCGGGACTGAAGCTTTCTTT,CASSLTPLAAPGTEAFF
NA,TRBJ2-5,TRBV7-2,NA,TGTGCCAGCAGAATTCCATCGCGAGAGACCCAGTACTTC,CASRIPSRETQYF
few,TRBJ2-2,TRBV29-1,TRBD1,TGCAGCGTTGAAGTGGGGCCGGGACAGGGAGCCGGGGAGCTGTTTTTT,CSVEVGPGQGAGELFF
NA,TRBJ1-3,TRBV20-1,NA,TGCAGTGCTAGGACAATACCAGGTGGACGGTCATCTGGAAACACCATATATTTT,CSARTIPGGRSSGNTIYF
NA,TRBJ1-6,TRBV6-1,NA,TGTGCCAGCAGGCACCGGAAACAGGGATCGGGTTCACCCCTCCACTTT,CASRHRKQGSGSPLHF
NA,TRBJ2-1,TRBV29-1,NA,TGCAGCGTTAGAACCGGGACCCATCAGTTCTTC,CSVRTGTHQFF
few,TRBJ2-7,TRBV6-1,TRBD1,TGTGCCAGCAGTCCTGGACAGGGGGCGAAGTACGAGCAGTACTTC,CASSPGQGAKYEQYF
few,TRBJ1-1,TRBV28,NA,TGTGCCAGCAGTTTGTGGGGGGAGGTATTCACTGAAGCTTTCTTT,CASSLWGEVFTEAFF
NA,TRBJ1-6,TRBV5-1,NA,TGCGCCAGCAGCTTGGGTCAAAAGAATTCACCCCTCCACTTT,CASSLGQKNSPLHF
few,TRBJ2-5,TRBV4-2,NA,TGTGCCAGCAGCCAAGATCGTTTGGACGTAGAGACCCAGTACTTC,CASSQDRLDVETQYF
NA,TRBJ2-2,TRBV6-2/TRBV6-3,TRBD1,TGTGCCAGCAGCCGGGACAGGAGGAACACCGGGGAGCTGTTTTTT,CASSRDRRNTGELFF
few,TRBJ1-3,TRBV21-1,NA,TGTGCCAGCAGCTCGACAGGGACAATACGGAACACCATATATTTT,CASSSTGTIRNTIYF
NA,TRBJ2-1,TRBV7-2,TRBD2,TGTGCCAGCAGCCGGACTAGCGTCTACAATGAGCAGTTCTTC,CASSRTSVYNEQFF
few,TRBJ1-1,TRBV28,NA,TGTGCCAGCAGTTTACCCGATCGGGAGTATAGCGACACTGAAGCTTTCTTT,CASSLPDREYSDTEAFF
many,TRBJ1-5,TRBV27,NA,TGTGCCAGCAGTTTGGGTGTAGGCAATCAGCCCCAGCATTTT,CASSLGVGNQPQHF
few,TRBJ2-5,TRBV24-1,TRBD1,TGTGCCACCAGTGCAGGGGGAGACCAAGAGACCCAGTACTTC,CATSAGGDQETQYF
NA,TRBJ2-1,TRBV12-3/TRBV12-4,TRBD2,TGTGCCAGCAGTTTAGCCTTCCTAGCGGGGCCCCGTGATGAGCAGTTCTTC,CASSLAFLAGPRDEQFF
NA,TRBJ2-1,TRBV19,NA,TGTGCCAGTAGTTGGGGACAAGAACCCTACAATGAGCAGTTCTTC,CASSWGQEPYNEQFF
NA,TRBJ2-1,TRBV9,TRBD2,TGTGCCAGCAGCTTCATAGCGGGGGCCACCTACAATGAGCAGTTCTTC,CASSFIAGATYNEQFF
NA,TRBJ2-7,TRBV5-1,NA,TGCGCCAGCAGCTGGCGGTTCTCCTCCTACGAGCAGTACTTC,CASSWRFSSYEQYF
NA,TRBJ1-3,TRBV4-2,NA,TGTGCCAGCAGCCCCAACCCGAGCAGGGCGGCGAACACCATATATTTT,CASSPNPSRAANTIYF
NA,TRBJ2-5,TRBV7-9,NA,TGTGCCAGCAGTCATGGCAGGAGCCCTCAAGAGACCCAGTACTTC,CASSHGRSPQETQYF
NA,TRBJ2-7,TRBV5-1,TRBD2,TGCGCCAGCAGCTTGTTGCTGACCGGGACTAGCGGGGGCCACAACGAGCAGTACTTC,CASSLLLTGTSGGHNEQYF
few,TRBJ2-3,TRBV12-3/TRBV12-4,NA,TGTGCCAGCAGTTCCCTTGAGAGGGATACGCAGTATTTT,CASSSLERDTQYF
NA,TRBJ2-2,TRBV12-3/TRBV12-4,NA,TGTGCCAGCAGGACAGGAAAGCACACCGGGGAGCTGTTTTTT,CASRTGKHTGELFF
few,TRBJ2-7,TRBV20-1,TRBD2,TGCAGTGCTAGAGATGGGGGACTAGCGGGGGGCCAGTACGAGCAGTACTTC,CSARDGGLAGGQYEQYF
NA,TRBJ2-2,TRBV7-2,NA,TGTGCCAGCAGCTTGGACCCGGTTCCGCTGAACACCGGGGAGCTGTTTTTT,CASSLDPVPLNTGELFF
NA,TRBJ1-6,TRBV4-1,NA,TGCGCCAGCAGCCAAGTAAAAGGCAGCAGGGAGGACAATTCACCCCTCCACTTT,CASSQVKGSREDNSPLHF
NA,TRBJ2-1,TRBV7-7,NA,TGTGCCAGCAGCCAGACTACCGTGGCCCATGAGCAGTTCTTC,CASSQTTVAHEQFF
few,TRBJ2-1,TRBV12-3/TRBV12-4,TRBD1,TGTGCCAGCAGTTTGCTGGGACAGGGGGTAATCAATGAGCAGTTCTTC,CASSLLGQGVINEQFF
NA,TRBJ2-7,TRBV5-5,NA,TGTGCCAGCAGCTTGGCCAAAGGGCGGTGGTCGTACGAGCAGTACTTC,CASSLAKGRWSYEQYF
few,TRBJ1-5,TRBV5-6,NA,TGTGCCAGCAGCGCCGGGGCCGACAATCAGCCCCAGCATTTT,CASSAGADNQPQHF
few,TRBJ1-5,TRBV30,NA,TGTGCCTGGAGTGTATGGGGGGAACCCCAGCATTTT,CAWSVWGEPQHF
few,TRBJ2-5,TRBV4-3,TRBD1,TGCGCCAGCAGCCAAGGGACAGGGTGGTTTGAGACCCAGTACTTC,CASSQGTGWFETQYF
NA,TRBJ1-1,TRBV7-6,NA,TGTGCCAGCAGCTCCCACGAGGGTGACACTGAAGCTTTCTTT,CASSSHEGDTEAFF
NA,TRBJ2-5,TRBV28,TRBD2,TGTGCCAGCAGTTCGTGGACTAGTCAAGAGACCCAGTACTTC,CASSSWTSQETQYF
once,TRBJ2-7,TRBV7-9,TRBD2,TGTGCCAGCAGCTCTATCGACCTGACTAGCGGTGAAGAGCAGTACTTC,CASSSIDLTSGEEQYF
NA,TRBJ1-1,TRBV12-3/TRBV12-4,NA,TGTGCCAGCACCCGGGGTGTGGGAGCTTTCTTT,CASTRGVGAFF
NA,TRBJ2-3,TRBV7-3,TRBD2,TGTGCCAGCAGCTTAAGATCCGACGGGGGGGTCAGGGATACGCAGTATTTT,CASSLRSDGGVRDTQYF
few,TRBJ1-1,TRBV6-2/TRBV6-3,NA,TGTGCCAGCAGCCCTCTCTGGGACACTGAAGCTTTCTTT,CASSPLWDTEAFF
few,TRBJ2-1,TRBV24-1,NA,TGTGCCACCAGTGAACAGTGGGGCAATGAGCAGTTCTTC,CATSEQWGNEQFF
NA,TRBJ2-7,TRBV28,NA,TGTGCCAGCAGTTCCTCATCCGGGACTGTCAACTACGAGCAGTACTTC,CASSSSSGTVNYEQYF
few,TRBJ2-5,TRBV5-1,TRBD2,TGCGCCAGCATGATTTCGTCTAGCGGATATAAAGAGACCCAGTACTTC,CASMISSSGYKETQYF
NA,TRBJ2-5,TRBV12-3/TRBV12-4,TRBD1,TGTGCCAGCACTCCGAGGGACAGGGGCCAAGAGACCCAGTACTTC,CASTPRDRGQETQYF
few,TRBJ1-3,TRBV7-2,TRBD1,TGTGCCAGCAGCTGGGACAGTACGGGAAACACCATATATTTT,CASSWDSTGNTIYF
NA,TRBJ2-7,TRBV5-1,TRBD1,TGCGCCAGCAGCGGGACAGCTCCCTCCGAGCAGTACTTC,CASSGTAPSEQYF